These T cell receptor beta chains were read from a single sample in a study of PD-L1 blockade in urothelial cancer. TCRdb's table, derived via immunoSEQ multiplex PCR, lists solely in-frame clones and lacks some. The repertoire has tens of thousands of clones, around 86% of them found once; the top ten carry more than 9%. Sequencing used PBMCs, obtained around atezolizumab (anti-PD-L1) treatment. These receptors were collected from a man aged 55 to 69 with urothelial cancer. The CDR3 runs from the conserved cysteine through the conserved F or W. The D gene is left open where the match is weak. The size of a clone is reported for some rows only, either as once, few or many, or as a class for expanded clones.

J | D | size | V | DNA | CDR3
TRBJ1-6 | TRBD1 | NA | TRBV9 | TGTGCCAGCAGCGTAGACGATGGGACAGGGGTTTCACCCCTCCACTTT | CASSVDDGTGVSPLHF
TRBJ2-1 | TRBD2 | NA | TRBV12-5 | TGTGCTACTCGAGCGGGGGCACGATACAATGAGCAGTTCTTC | CATRAGARYNEQFF
TRBJ1-1 | NA | NA | TRBV29-1 | TGCAGCGTTGAAGCTACCGGGTCAAAAGGTGGAGCTTTCTTT | CSVEATGSKGGAFF
TRBJ2-7 | TRBD1 | NA | TRBV19 | TGTGCCAGTAGTTGGAGCCTCGGGACAGGGAGATACGAGCAGTACTTC | CASSWSLGTGRYEQYF
TRBJ2-3 | TRBD2 | NA | TRBV7-9 | TGTGCCAGCAGCTCGAGCGGGGGGCGCACAGATACGCAGTATTTT | CASSSSGGRTDTQYF
TRBJ2-3 | TRBD2 | NA | TRBV7-9 | TGTGCCAGCAGCTTAGGTTCCGGGAGGGGATATAATACAGATACGCAGTATTTT | CASSLGSGRGYNTDTQYF
TRBJ2-3 | TRBD2 | NA | TRBV4-3 | TGCGCCAGCAGCCAAGAGGAGCGGGGGCCACGCACAGATACGCAGTATTTT | CASSQEERGPRTDTQYF
TRBJ2-3 | TRBD1 | NA | TRBV2 | TGTGCCAGCAGTCCCGACAGGGGGCTGACAGATACGCAGTATTTT | CASSPDRGLTDTQYF
TRBJ1-1 | NA | NA | TRBV11-3 | TGTGCCAGCAGCTTAGGCTTCAGGGGAAAGGTTGAAGCTTTCTTT | CASSLGFRGKVEAFF
TRBJ2-3 | NA | NA | TRBV11-2 | TGTGCCAGCAGCGCTTTTTCGGCAGATACGCAGTATTTT | CASSAFSADTQYF
TRBJ2-7 | NA | few | TRBV29-1 | TGCAGCGTTGATCCGGGTACCTACGAGCAGTACTTC | CSVDPGTYEQYF
TRBJ2-2 | TRBD2 | NA | TRBV7-6 | TGTGCCAGCAGCCAGACTAGCGGGCGCTCCACCGGGGAGCTGTTTTTT | CASSQTSGRSTGELFF
TRBJ2-1 | TRBD1 | NA | TRBV19 | TGTGCCAGTAGTCATACCCGACAGGGGTGGGGGGATGAGCAGTTCTTC | CASSHTRQGWGDEQFF
TRBJ2-1 | TRBD1 | NA | TRBV4-1 | TGCGCCAGCTCGACACTAGGGGACAGGGCGTACAATGAGCAGTTCTTC | CASSTLGDRAYNEQFF
TRBJ2-1 | NA | NA | TRBV7-9 | TGTGCCAGCAGCCTCTCCATAGCTGAGCAGTTCTTC | CASSLSIAEQFF
TRBJ2-5 | TRBD2 | NA | TRBV11-3 | TGTGCCAGCAGCTTAGCTCAAACTAGCGGGCCGGATCAAGAGACCCAGTACTTC | CASSLAQTSGPDQETQYF
TRBJ1-6 | TRBD1 | NA | TRBV5-1 | TGCGCCAGCAGCATTTCGCCGGGACAGGGGATAACACCCCTCCACTTT | CASSISPGQGITPLHF
TRBJ2-5 | NA | NA | TRBV20-1 | TGCAGTGCTACCCGTGAGACCCAGTACTTC | CSATRETQYF
TRBJ2-3 | NA | once | TRBV11-1 | TGTGCCAGCAGCTTTGGACTACTCACAGATACGCAGTATTTT | CASSFGLLTDTQYF
TRBJ2-3 | TRBD2 | NA | TRBV19 | TGTGCCAGTAGTATCGATAGGCCGGGGGGGTCAGATACGCAGTATTTT | CASSIDRPGGSDTQYF
TRBJ2-7 | NA | NA | TRBV4-1 | TGCGCCAGCAGCCAAGAAAGCAGCCGCGGGGCACCCTACGAGCAGTACTTC | CASSQESSRGAPYEQYF
TRBJ1-6 | NA | NA | TRBV28 | TGTGCCAGCAGTTTTATCGAGGGCGGGAATTCACCCCTCCACTTT | CASSFIEGGNSPLHF
TRBJ2-2 | TRBD1 | NA | TRBV5-4 | TGTGCCAGCAGTCGACAGGGGACCCTAAACACCGGGGAGCTGTTTTTT | CASSRQGTLNTGELFF
TRBJ1-4 | TRBD1 | NA | TRBV27 | TGTGCCAGCAGAGGATGGGACAGTAGTGAAAAACTGTTTTTT | CASRGWDSSEKLFF
TRBJ2-1 | TRBD2 | once | TRBV4-1 | TGCGCCAGCAGCCAAGATAGAGGAGCGGGGGGGTCGGATGAGCAGTTCTTC | CASSQDRGAGGSDEQFF
TRBJ1-2 | NA | NA | TRBV6-5 | TGTGCCAGCAGTTACCAGGGGTCCAACTATGGCTACACCTTC | CASSYQGSNYGYTF
TRBJ2-3 | TRBD2 | NA | TRBV5-6 | TGTGCCAGCAGCTTAGGCGGATTCCTAGCGGGGGTGTCGCAGGACACGCAGTATTTT | CASSLGGFLAGVSQDTQYF